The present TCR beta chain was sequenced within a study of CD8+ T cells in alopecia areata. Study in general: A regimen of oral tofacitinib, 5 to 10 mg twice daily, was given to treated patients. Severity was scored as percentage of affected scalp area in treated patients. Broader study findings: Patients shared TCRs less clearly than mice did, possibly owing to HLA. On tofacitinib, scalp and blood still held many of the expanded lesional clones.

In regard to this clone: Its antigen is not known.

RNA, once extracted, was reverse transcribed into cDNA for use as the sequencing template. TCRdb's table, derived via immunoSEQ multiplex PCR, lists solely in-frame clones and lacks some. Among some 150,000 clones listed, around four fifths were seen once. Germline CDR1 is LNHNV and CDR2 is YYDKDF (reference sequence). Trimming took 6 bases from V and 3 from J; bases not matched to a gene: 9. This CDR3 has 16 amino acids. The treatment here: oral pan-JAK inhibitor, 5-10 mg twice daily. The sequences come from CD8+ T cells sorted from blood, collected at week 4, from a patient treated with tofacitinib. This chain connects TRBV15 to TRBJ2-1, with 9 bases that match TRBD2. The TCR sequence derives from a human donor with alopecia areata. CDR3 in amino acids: CATRHVGTSFYNEQFF. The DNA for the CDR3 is TGTGCCACCAGACACGTAGGGACTAGCTTCTACAATGAGCAGTTCTTC.